Listed here are 32 T cell receptor beta chains from one sample, sequenced in a study of siplizumab effects on memory and regulatory T cells. The method was immunoSEQ multiplex PCR; TCRdb's version includes in-frame clones alone and lacks a portion of them. The table has 75,000 to 100,000 clones, over 90% seen once. Sample: non-Treg CD4+ T cells sorted from blood. The receptors originated from a human donor in good health.

The rearrangement links TRBV2 to TRBJ1-5; tentatively, D is TRBD1 (5 bases). The CDR3 loop spans 19 amino acids. In germline, CDR1 is SNHLY, CDR2 FYNNEI. V was cut by 5 bases and J by 10 bases, with 33 bases left in between. CDR3 sequence reads: CASSSRNGGRSGRSIPQHF. CDR3 bases: TGTGCCAGCAGTTCACGGAATGGGGGACGCTCTGGTAGATCAATCCCCCAGCATTTT.

This chain links TRBV6-5 with TRBJ1-5; D is unclear. V was trimmed by 0 bases and J by 7 bases, leaving 7 bases between them. CDR1 is MNHEY and CDR2 is SVGAGI in the germline V gene. The CDR3 sequence is 13 residues long. CDR3 sequence reads: CASSYSISQPQHF. The CDR3 region has the DNA TGTGCCAGCAGTTACTCGATTTCCCAGCCCCAGCATTTT.

The chain links TRBV30 to TRBJ1-6; D gene unclear. Trimming took off 0 bases at V and 10 bases at J, with 16 bases between the two ends. Germline values: CDR1 GTSNPN, CDR2 SVGIG (reference sequence). The CDR3 has 15 amino acids. CDR3 protein: CAWSVPARVPSPLHF. In DNA form, the CDR3 reads TGTGCCTGGAGTGTCCCCGCGAGGGTACCCTCACCCCTCCACTTT.

This chain links TRBV9 with TRBJ2-2, with D uncertain. This CDR3 comprises 15 residues. Trimming cost V 0 bases and J 1 base, with 7 bases left between them. Germline V lookup: CDR1 SGDLS, CDR2 YYNGEE. In DNA form, the CDR3 reads TGTGCCAGCAGCGTAGTGGGTGTGAACACCGGGGAGCTGTTTTTT. Protein: CASSVVGVNTGELFF.

This chain links TRBV28 with TRBJ2-7; TRBD2 aligns across 7 bases. From germline, CDR1 is MDHEN and CDR2 SYDVKM. The CDR3 length is 17 residues. The junction had 13 bases not matched to a gene; V was cut back by 1 base and J by 4 bases. The CDR3 spells CASSLSAGAPRNYEQYF. DNA for the CDR3: TGTGCCAGCAGTTTATCTGCGGGAGCCCCCCGGAATTACGAGCAGTACTTC.

The chain uses TRBV28 and TRBJ1-2; D is ambiguous. The CDR3 spans 13 residues. CDR1 is MDHEN, CDR2 SYDVKM, per germline. Trimming took off 2 bases at V and 5 bases at J, with 9 bases between the two ends. The CDR3 bases are TGTGCCAGCAGTTTAGGCCTTAATTATGGCTACACCTTC. Its translation: CASSLGLNYGYTF.

The chain employs TRBV19 and TRBJ2-7, with 7 positions matching TRBD1. The CDR3 length is 14 residues. Germline assignment: CDR1 LNHDA and CDR2 SQIVND (reference sequence). After removal of 3 bases from V and 6 bases from J, the junction contained 8 bases not matched to a gene. The chain's CDR3 is CASSIGQERTEQYF. CDR3 bases: TGTGCCAGTAGTATCGGACAGGAGAGGACCGAGCAGTACTTC.

This clone was recorded only once. The V gene is TRBV6-1, the J gene TRBJ1-5; D may be TRBD1 (5 bases). CDR1 is MNHNS and CDR2 is SASEGT in the germline V gene. This CDR3 region has 15 residues. With 6 bases removed from V and 2 bases from J, the gap between germline ends came to 14 bases. The CDR3 nucleotides are TGTGCCAGCAGCGGCAGAGGGGCTGGCAATCAGCCCCAGCATTTT. It is translated as CASSGRGAGNQPQHF.

This chain connects TRBV13 to TRBJ2-7; the D is unclear. V was clipped by 5 bases and J by 2 bases, with 13 bases between them. Germline values: CDR1 PRHDT, CDR2 FYEKMQ (reference sequence). CDR3 size: 14 residues. DNA of the CDR3: TGTGCCAGCAGCCAAATCCCTCTGACCTACGAGCAGTACTTC. Residues: CASSQIPLTYEQYF.

This sequence joins TRBV5-1 and TRBJ2-5; 10 bases map to TRBD1. Germline-derived CDR1 and CDR2 are SGHRS and YFSETQ. This CDR3 comprises 15 residues. Trimming cost V 3 bases and J 5 bases; bases outside gene matches: 7. CDR3 sequence reads: CASSWGTGVGETQYF. DNA of the CDR3: TGCGCCAGCAGCTGGGGGACAGGGGTCGGGGAGACCCAGTACTTC. The full variable domain, in which reference TRBV5-1 and TRBJ2-5 provide the parts outside the CDR3, is KAGVTQTPRYLIKTRGQQVTLSCSPISGHRSVSWYQQTPGQGLQFLFEYFSETQRNKGNFPGRFSGRQFSNSRSEMNVSTLELGDSALYLCASSWGTGVGETQYFGPGTRLLVL.

The V call is TRBV9, the J call TRBJ2-5; 9 bases agree with TRBD2. Germline assignment: CDR1 SGDLS and CDR2 YYNGEE. J was trimmed by 2 bases and V by 6 bases; bases with no gene match: 8. CDR3 size: 15 residues. This CDR3 is CASTLTSGAQETQYF. The CDR3 nucleotides are TGTGCCAGCACCTTGACTAGCGGAGCGCAAGAGACCCAGTACTTC.

The chain employs TRBV5-1 and TRBJ2-7; TRBD1 is a possible D gene (6 bases). The CDR3 extends over 14 amino acids. Germline CDR1 is SGHRS and CDR2 is YFSETQ. The V end lost 2 bases, the J end lost 4 bases, and 13 bases lay between the germline ends. CDR3 coding DNA: TGCGCCAGCAGCTTAACAGGGTCAGGTTACGAGCAGTACTTC. It specifies CASSLTGSGYEQYF. The variable domain in full, with the rest retrieved from reference TRBV5-1 and TRBJ2-7, is KAGVTQTPRYLIKTRGQQVTLSCSPISGHRSVSWYQQTPGQGLQFLFEYFSETQRNKGNFPGRFSGRQFSNSRSEMNVSTLELGDSALYLCASSLTGSGYEQYFGPGTRLTVT.

The rearrangement joins TRBV7-3 to TRBJ2-1; no firm D call. From germline, CDR1 is SGHTA and CDR2 FQGTGA. There are 14 residues in the CDR3. The V gene lost 5 bases and the J gene lost 8 bases, with 16 bases spanning the gap. The CDR3 DNA follows: TGTGCCAGCAGCCTCGCCGCAACCGGATATGAGCAGTTCTTC. The encoded protein is CASSLAATGYEQFF.

The chain carries TRBV27 and TRBJ2-2; D is possibly TRBD2 (5 bases). This CDR3 has 16 residues. V lost 7 bases, J lost 2 bases, and 17 bases lay in between. Looked up from germline, CDR1 is MNHEY and CDR2 is SMNVEV (reference sequence). CDR3 sequence: CASTLISAGNTGELFF. In nucleotides, the CDR3 is TGTGCCAGCACCCTCATTTCCGCGGGCAACACCGGGGAGCTGTTTTTT.

The V call is TRBV19, the J call TRBJ2-3; possible D gene TRBD2, 6 bases. V gave up 5 bases and J gave up 1 base, with 16 bases separating them. CDR3 size: 16 residues. Germline lookup yields CDR1 LNHDA and CDR2 SQIVND (reference sequence). CDR3 nucleotide sequence: TGTGCCAGTAGTGGAGGGTACCGCACGGGCACAGATACGCAGTATTTT. Residues: CASSGGYRTGTDTQYF.

The V call is TRBV30, the J call TRBJ2-1; D is possibly TRBD2 (5 bases). Per the germline V gene, CDR1 is GTSNPN and CDR2 is SVGIG (reference sequence). This CDR3 is 13 amino acids long. V shed 3 bases and J shed 9 bases, with 15 bases lying between them. The CDR3, as DNA: TGTGCCTGGAGACTAACTAGTTTGGCTGAGCAGTTCTTC. Its protein is CAWRLTSLAEQFF.

V and J are TRBV7-8 and TRBJ2-5; 9 bases match TRBD1. CDR3 length equals 16 residues. The germline CDR1 and CDR2 sequences are SGHVS and FQNEAQ. V lost 6 bases to trimming and J lost 7 bases; unmatched junction nucleotides: 15. The CDR3, as DNA: TGTGCCAGCAGTTCGGACAGGGGAGTATTCTTTGTGACCCAGTACTTC. Translated: CASSSDRGVFFVTQYF.

This rearrangement joins TRBV6-5 to TRBJ1-5; D remains ambiguous. The CDR3 extends over 12 amino acids. Trimming stripped 4 bases from V and 7 bases from J, with 8 bases between. The germline V gene has CDR1 MNHEY and CDR2 SVGAGI. CDR3 sequence: CASSSPPQPQHF. The CDR3 region has the DNA TGTGCCAGCAGTTCACCCCCCCAGCCCCAGCATTTT.

The rearrangement uses TRBV5-6 and TRBJ2-3, with TRBD2 matching over 7 bases. The germline V gene encodes CDR1 SGHDT and CDR2 YYEEEE. This CDR3 has 16 residues. Trimming removed 1 base from V and 2 bases from J; junction bases left unmatched: 7. The CDR3 DNA sequence: TGTGCCAGCAGCTTGATATCAGCGGGGACCACAGATACGCAGTATTTT. Its protein product is CASSLISAGTTDTQYF. The variable domain in full, completed from reference TRBV5-6 and TRBJ2-3, reads DAGVTQSPTHLIKTRGQQVTLRCSPKSGHDTVSWYQQALGQGPQFIFQYYEEEERQRGNFPDRFSGHQFPNYSSELNVNALLLGDSALYLCASSLISAGTTDTQYFGPGTRLTVL.

This chain uses TRBV9 with TRBJ2-3, with TRBD2 matching 11 bases. The CDR3 sequence is 16 residues long. Trimming took 2 bases from V and 5 from J; bases not matched to a gene: 7. The germline gives CDR1 SGDLS, CDR2 YYNGEE. The CDR3 region has the DNA TGTGCCAGCAGCGTTAGCGGGAGGGGGAAGGAAGATACGCAGTATTTT. Translated, it gives CASSVSGRGKEDTQYF.

The chain couples TRBV9 to TRBJ2-3; the D call may be TRBD1 or TRBD2 (6 bases each). CDR1 and CDR2 (germline): SGDLS, YYNGEE. Trimming stripped 9 bases from V and 1 base from J, with 18 bases between. The CDR3 extends over 15 amino acids. The CDR3 protein is CATLSCGTCTDTQYF. In nucleotides, the CDR3 is TGTGCCACCCTTTCATGCGGGACATGCACAGATACGCAGTATTTT.

The rearrangement joins TRBV28 to TRBJ1-1; D remains unclear. V lost 4 bases to trimming and J lost 8 bases, with 11 bases between them. CDR3 length equals 12 residues. The V gene's germline CDR1 is MDHEN and CDR2 SYDVKM. The CDR3 sequence: CASSSLGEEAFF. CDR3 in DNA: TGTGCCAGCAGTTCTCTCGGGGAGGAAGCTTTCTTT.

The chain employs TRBV10-1 and TRBJ2-4; D is unclear. V lost 0 bases and J lost 4, with 10 bases in between. Germline V gives CDR1 WNHNN, CDR2 SYGVQD (reference sequence). The CDR3 length is 15 residues. The CDR3 nucleotides are TGCGCCAGCAGTGAGTCGAGCGATAGGAAAAACATTCAGTACTTC. Translated, it gives CASSESSDRKNIQYF.

This sequence joins TRBV5-1 and TRBJ1-2; 7 nucleotides agree with TRBD1. The V gene end was trimmed by 4 bases and the J gene end by 1 base; junction bases not matched to a gene: 10. CDR1 and CDR2 (germline): SGHRS, YFSETQ. The length of the CDR3 is 16 residues. The CDR3 spells CASSKLGTANNYGYTF. The CDR3, as DNA: TGCGCCAGCAGCAAGCTAGGGACAGCCAATAACTATGGCTACACCTTC. Full variable domain (remainder filled in from reference TRBV5-1 and TRBJ1-2): KAGVTQTPRYLIKTRGQQVTLSCSPISGHRSVSWYQQTPGQGLQFLFEYFSETQRNKGNFPGRFSGRQFSNSRSEMNVSTLELGDSALYLCASSKLGTANNYGYTFGSGTRLTVV.

This rearrangement joins TRBV19 to TRBJ1-5; tentative D call: TRBD1 (5 bases). V was shortened by 6 bases and J by 5 bases, with 23 bases between the two germline ends. Germline values: CDR1 LNHDA, CDR2 SQIVND (reference sequence). The CDR3 consists of 17 residues. CDR3: CASSSGTGVAGDQPQHF. In DNA, the CDR3 is TGTGCCAGTAGCTCAGGGACGGGCGTCGCGGGGGATCAGCCCCAGCATTTT.

The chain combines TRBV5-6 with TRBJ2-3; 10 bases agree with TRBD2. This CDR3 contains 17 residues. V lost 1 base and J lost 5; bases outside the gene matches: 10. Germline assignment: CDR1 SGHDT and CDR2 YYEEEE. CDR3: CASSLIFRLAGEDTQYF. The DNA for the CDR3 is TGTGCCAGCAGCTTGATCTTTAGGCTAGCGGGAGAAGATACGCAGTATTTT.

The gene calls are TRBV19 and TRBJ1-5; D gene ambiguous. V lost 2 bases, J lost 5 bases, and 10 bases lay in between. The CDR3 consists of 14 residues. Germline CDR1 and CDR2: LNHDA and SQIVND (reference sequence). CDR3 DNA: TGTGCCAGTAGTATAAGGGCAGTTTATCAGCCCCAGCATTTT. Protein: CASSIRAVYQPQHF. Full variable domain (remainder filled in from reference TRBV19 and TRBJ1-5): DGGITQSPKYLFRKEGQNVTLSCEQNLNHDAMYWYRQDPGQGLRLIYYSQIVNDFQKGDIAEGYSVSREKKESFPLTVTSAQKNPTAFYLCASSIRAVYQPQHFGDGTRLSIL.

The chain recombines TRBV27 with TRBJ2-3; tentatively, D is TRBD1 (5 bases). From germline, CDR1 is MNHEY and CDR2 SMNVEV (reference sequence). Trimming took 8 bases from V and 1 from J, leaving 13 bases between them. CDR3 length: 14 residues. The CDR3 DNA is TGTGCCAGCGGGCAAGGGGTTGGCACAGATACGCAGTATTTT. It codes for CASGQGVGTDTQYF.

The chain uses TRBV7-7 and TRBJ1-1; 7 nucleotides match TRBD1. Germline V gene sequence: CDR1 SSHAT, CDR2 FNYEAQ (reference sequence). With V trimmed by 2 bases and J by 7 bases, 7 bases remained unmatched. The CDR3 length is 14 residues. This chain's CDR3 is CASSLFLGDSEAFF. The CDR3 nucleotides read TGTGCCAGCAGCTTATTTCTAGGGGACAGTGAAGCTTTCTTT.

The J gene is TRBJ2-5, the V gene TRBV2; D unclear. The end of the DNA aligns better with TRBJ2-7, so the J call may be wrong. The CDR3 runs to 14 residues. Germline V gene sequence: CDR1 SNHLY, CDR2 FYNNEI. The CDR3 DNA follows: TGTGCCAGCAGTCGACTGGGCTTTGGATACGAGCAGTACTTC. Residues: CASSRLGFGYEQYF.

The rearrangement links TRBV11-3 to TRBJ2-2; no clear D. The germline V gene encodes CDR1 SGHNT and CDR2 YENEEA. V was shortened by 5 bases and J by 1 base, with 14 bases between the two germline ends. CDR3 length equals 16 residues. CDR3 loop: CASSQTLGLNTGELFF. CDR3 in DNA: TGTGCCAGCAGCCAAACCCTGGGGTTGAACACCGGGGAGCTGTTTTTT. Full variable domain (outside the CDR3, taken from reference TRBV11-3 and TRBJ2-2): EAGVVQSPRYKIIEKKQPVAFWCNPISGHNTLYWYLQNLGQGPELLIRYENEEAVDDSQLPKDRFSAERLKGVDSTLKIQPAELGDSAVYLCASSQTLGLNTGELFFGEGSRLTVL.

The chain recombines TRBV19 with TRBJ2-5, with D uncertain. Germline loops: CDR1 LNHDA, CDR2 SQIVND (reference sequence). V was pared by 6 bases and J by 5 bases, with 7 bases between. The CDR3 is 11 amino acids. The CDR3, as DNA: TGTGCCAGTAGAATGTCGGAGACCCAGTACTTC. Its protein is CASRMSETQYF.